The next 11 T cell receptor beta chains were all read from a single sample in a study of cytomegalovirus exposure and HLA in healthy donors. PCR amplification relied on 60 Vbeta primers (plus 13 Jbeta primers). The method was immunoSEQ multiplex PCR; TCRdb's version includes in-frame clones alone and lacks a portion of them. The sample has about 84,000 clones; more than 50% are singletons. Sequenced: PBMCs. All receptors derive from a woman between 40 and 50 years old in good health and CMV-seropositive.

V and J are TRBV5-6 and TRBJ1-1, with TRBD1 as a possible D gene (5 bases). CDR3 length: 15 residues. From germline, CDR1 is SGHDT and CDR2 YYEEEE. V lost 2 bases and J lost 0, with 11 bases in between. CDR3 DNA: TGTGCCAGCAGCTTCCCGGCGGGACTGAACACTGAAGCTTTCTTT. Translation gives CASSFPAGLNTEAFF.

This chain connects TRBV19 to TRBJ1-4; D may be TRBD1 (5 bases). The CDR3 totals 14 residues. V was pared by 3 bases and J by 5 bases, with 10 bases between. CDR1 is LNHDA, CDR2 SQIVND, per germline (reference sequence). The CDR3 reads CASSIRPGNEKLFF. CDR3 DNA: TGTGCCAGTAGTATCCGGCCAGGGAATGAAAAACTGTTTTTT.

The chain uses TRBV7-2 and TRBJ1-3; a weak D match, TRBD1 (5 bases). CDR1 SGHTA and CDR2 FQGNSA come from the germline V gene. The length of the CDR3 is 16 residues. With 5 bases removed from V and 5 bases from J, the gap between germline ends came to 19 bases. The CDR3 loop is CASSPRQFLGRNTIYF. In DNA, the CDR3 is TGTGCCAGCAGCCCCCGACAGTTTCTTGGCAGAAACACCATATATTTT.

The rearrangement uses TRBV2 and TRBJ1-1; D not resolved. Germline loops: CDR1 SNHLY, CDR2 FYNNEI. The CDR3 contains 13 residues. Trimming removed 3 bases from V and 0 bases from J, with 5 bases in between. This CDR3 reads CASSDTMNTEAFF. CDR3 DNA: TGTGCCAGCAGTGATACAATGAACACTGAAGCTTTCTTT.

This clone was counted once. The CDR3 DNA is TGTGCCACCAGCAGAGCATCGGGGTTAGGTTACGAGCAGTACTTC. It is translated as CATSRASGLGYEQYF. The chain uses TRBV15 and TRBJ2-7; possibly TRBD2 for D (5 bases). Germline CDR1 and CDR2: LNHNV and YYDKDF (reference sequence). The CDR3 length is 15 residues. V was shortened by 1 base and J by 4 bases, with 14 bases between the two germline ends.

This chain uses TRBV28 with TRBJ2-7, with 7 bases fitting TRBD1. Losses at the gene ends were 10 bases for V and 1 base for J; bases not matched to a gene: 4. CDR1 MDHEN and CDR2 SYDVKM come from the germline V gene. CDR3 length equals 12 residues. CDR3 in DNA: TGTGCCACGAGGACAGGTTCCTACGAGCAGTACTTC. This codes for CATRTGSYEQYF.

This rearrangement joins TRBV6-5 to TRBJ1-2; D unresolved. Deletions cut 0 bases from V and 4 bases from J, with 12 bases between. The CDR3 spans 15 residues. In germline, CDR1 is MNHEY, CDR2 SVGAGI. Written as DNA, the CDR3 is TGTGCCAGCAGTTACTCTATGTGGGCGACCTATGGCTACACCTTC. It encodes CASSYSMWATYGYTF.

V gene TRBV4-2 combines with J gene TRBJ2-7, with TRBD2 matching 7 bases. V trimming: 1 base; J trimming: 2 bases; junction bases outside the gene matches: 5. From germline, CDR1 is LGHNA and CDR2 YNFKEQ. This CDR3 comprises 15 residues. The CDR3 nucleotides are TGTGCCAGCAGCCAAGGTGCCGGGAGGACCTACGAGCAGTACTTC. Amino acid sequence: CASSQGAGRTYEQYF.

This chain links TRBV7-3 with TRBJ2-3; 7 bases match TRBD2. This CDR3 has 16 amino acids. V shed 2 bases and J 2 bases; nucleotides not matched to a gene: 7. The V gene's germline CDR1 is SGHTA and CDR2 FQGTGA. The CDR3 loop reads CASSLGGLGFTDTQYF. The CDR3 nucleotides read TGTGCCAGCAGCTTAGGTGGACTAGGATTCACAGATACGCAGTATTTT.

This clone appeared once. This chain uses TRBV28 with TRBJ1-3; D not resolved. Deletions cut 3 bases from V and 2 bases from J, with 8 bases between. Germline CDR1 reads MDHEN; CDR2 reads SYDVKM. The CDR3 runs to 14 residues. CDR3 coding DNA: TGTGCCAGCAGTTTGTTAGCCGCTGGAAACACCATATATTTT. Its protein product is CASSLLAAGNTIYF.

The J gene is TRBJ2-6, the V gene TRBV21-1; the table assigns TRBD2, which was not confirmed against the DNA. TRBV21-1 is classified as a pseudogene. There are 20 residues in the CDR3. The chain's CDR3 is CASSNRLFRVWETGANVLTF. The DNA of the CDR3 is TGTGCCAGCAGCAATCGGCTTTTCCGAGTTTGGGAGACTGGGGCCAACGTCCTGACTTTC.